This note documents a single T cell receptor (beta chain) sequence. Its antigen is undetermined. The source of the sample is a study of cytomegalovirus exposure and HLA in healthy donors. At the level of the study: Counted in an early data release were about 86 million unique TCRs from HLA-typed donors. General observations from the study: Common viral pathogens seemed to be connected with several of the most significant clusters, according to a later analysis. Sequencing likely caused a cluster of highly shared sequence variants.

Germline CDR1 MNHNS, CDR2 SASEGT. Trimming pared 7 bases from V and 5 bases from J, leaving 11 bases between. The CDR3 sequence is 12 residues long. PCR primers comprised 60 Vbeta and 13 Jbeta primers. In the original analysis: The authors later counted 65 million to 80 million unique TCR beta chains, some 11 million of them shared. Profiling relied on immunoSEQ multiplex PCR, and the TCRdb table lists in-frame clones only, not all of them. V and J calls and clone size are given by that table; D and trimming were obtained from the DNA. Here the sample spans 120,000 or so clones, 79% being singletons. V is TRBV6-1 and J is TRBJ1-1, with D tentatively TRBD1 (5 bases). The TCR was taken from a man younger than 35 in good health and CMV-seronegative. The sample comprised PBMCs. CDR3 in amino acids: CASTPGQTEAFF. CDR3 nucleotides: TGTGCCAGCACCCCAGGGCAGACTGAAGCTTTCTTT.